This entry lists 22 T cell receptor beta chains sequenced from one sample in a study of breast tumors, draining lymph nodes, adjacent tissues (dated by TCRdb to the mid-2010s). Lymph node samples were obtained from the axillary draining lymph nodes of breast cancer patients. The library was obtained by multiplex PCR. For sequencing, an Illumina HiSeq 2000 was employed. Through fastp at Q25 and MiXCR, TCRdb rebuilt clones from the public reads, retaining in-frame beta chains. Rows matching on CDR3 protein sequence are summarized as one entry with the most common DNA and genes. This sample gives 100,000 or so distinct CDR3 sequences in total; around 21% of them show up just once. The ten largest clonotypes hold roughly 1.3% of the sample. Sequencing was done on a sample of axillary lymph node tissue. These receptors were obtained from a female donor with breast cancer. Some clones in this sample may be carry-over from other donors' samples.

The chain combines TRBV29-1 with TRBJ1-2; TRBD1 might be the D (5 bases). Trimming removed 0 bases at V and 5 bases at J, with 16 bases between. Germline V CDR1 and CDR2: SQVTM, ANQGSEA. CDR3 length: 15 residues. CDR3 amino acids: CSVEDRDGVRYGYTF. The CDR3 region has the DNA TGCAGCGTTGAAGATCGGGACGGAGTAAGATATGGCTACACCTTC.

This sequence joins TRBV5-1 and TRBJ2-1; D ambiguous. The V end lost 3 bases, the J end lost 7 bases, and 17 bases lay between the germline ends. CDR1 is SGHRS, CDR2 YFSETQ, per germline. The CDR3 totals 15 residues. This CDR3 is CASSSEPRPRNEQFF. For the CDR3, the DNA is TGCGCCAGCAGCTCGGAACCACGGCCAAGAAATGAGCAGTTCTTC.

The table lists this clonotype with many counts. The chain has TRBV19 and TRBJ1-2; 7 bases are a match to TRBD1. CDR1 is LNHDA and CDR2 is SQIVND in the germline V gene (reference sequence). V gave up 6 bases and J gave up 4 bases; unmatched junction bases: 14. There are 16 residues in the CDR3. CDR3 in DNA: TGTGCCAGTAGCCCACATCCCCCGGGACAGCGCTATGGCTACACCTTC. Protein sequence: CASSPHPPGQRYGYTF.

This clonotype appeared many times. The chain couples TRBV20-1 to TRBJ1-2, with D perhaps matching TRBD1 (6 bases). The length of the CDR3 is 18 residues. Per the germline V gene, CDR1 is DFQATT and CDR2 is SNEGSKA (reference sequence). V shed 6 bases and J shed 1 base, with 27 bases lying between them. In nucleotides, the CDR3 is TGCAGTGCCGAACCAGGGGAAAATCAACCCAACAATAACTATGGCTACACCTTC. It codes for CSAEPGENQPNNNYGYTF.

In this sample, this clonotype turned up many times. V usage is TRBV5-8 and J usage is TRBJ2-1; D perhaps matches TRBD1 (6 bases). The germline V gene encodes CDR1 SGHTS and CDR2 YDEGEE. CDR3 length: 15 amino acids. V was cut by 9 bases and J by 8 bases, with 24 bases left in between. The CDR3 reads CATLLPGTHSDEQFF. CDR3 DNA sequence: TGTGCCACCCTCCTACCCGGGACACACAGCGATGAGCAGTTCTTC. Full variable domain (outside the CDR3, taken from reference TRBV5-8 and TRBJ2-1): EAGVTQSPTHLIKTRGQQATLRCSPISGHTSVYWYQQALGLGLQFLLWYDEGEERNRGNFPPRFSGRQFPNYSSELNVNALELEDSALYLCATLLPGTHSDEQFFGPGTRLTVL.

This clonotype was counted at least ten times. CDR3 loop: CASSPVGYEQYF. The CDR3 nucleotides read TGTGCCAGCTCACCGGTAGGCTACGAGCAGTACTTC. V usage is TRBV18 and J usage is TRBJ2-7; D is ambiguous. Germline V gene lookup returns CDR1 KGHSH and CDR2 LQKENI. The CDR3 spans 12 residues. Trimming pared 3 bases from V and 3 bases from J, leaving 6 bases between.

This clonotype was detected many times. The chain recombines TRBV9 with TRBJ1-6; 8 bases are shared with TRBD1. The CDR3 runs 17 residues. The germline gives CDR1 SGDLS, CDR2 YYNGEE. Losses at the gene ends were 2 bases for V and 3 bases for J; bases not matched to a gene: 7. The CDR3 region has the DNA TGTGCCAGCAGCGTCTCGGACAGGGCCTTCTATAATTCACCCCTCCACTTT. Encoded protein: CASSVSDRAFYNSPLHF. Complete variable domain (other parts from reference TRBV9 and TRBJ1-6): DSGVTQTPKHLITATGQRVTLRCSPRSGDLSVYWYQQSLDQGLQFLIQYYNGEERAKGNILERFSAQQFPDLHSELNLSSLELGDSALYFCASSVSDRAFYNSPLHFGNGTRLTVT.

The V gene is TRBV20-1, the J gene TRBJ1-1; D is uncertain. Trimming removed 2 bases at V and 1 base at J, with 5 bases between. Germline V gene sequence: CDR1 DFQATT, CDR2 SNEGSKA (reference sequence). The CDR3 has 12 residues. The CDR3 sequence: CSARRGNTEAFF. The CDR3 DNA follows: TGCAGTGCTAGACGGGGGAACACTGAAGCTTTCTTT.

This clonotype was seen many times. The V and J genes are TRBV20-1 and TRBJ1-2; D not certain. The CDR3 sequence is 13 residues long. The germline gives CDR1 DFQATT, CDR2 SNEGSKA (reference sequence). V was pared by 0 bases and J by 0 bases, with 5 bases between. The CDR3 loop is CSARDLTNYGYTF. The DNA for the CDR3 is TGCAGTGCTAGAGATTTGACTAACTATGGCTACACCTTC.

At least ten counts were recorded for this clonotype. This chain links TRBV19 with TRBJ2-1; D remains ambiguous. This CDR3 has 14 residues. Germline CDR1 LNHDA, CDR2 SQIVND (reference sequence). Trimming took off 3 bases at V and 5 bases at J, with 11 bases between the two ends. The CDR3: CASSMRQINNEQFF. CDR3 coding DNA: TGTGCCAGTAGTATGAGGCAGATTAACAATGAGCAGTTCTTC.

The chain carries TRBV18 and TRBJ1-2, with TRBD1 matching over 8 bases. This CDR3 spans 12 amino acids. Germline-derived CDR1 and CDR2 are KGHSH and LQKENI. Trimming cost V 3 bases and J 10 bases; bases outside gene matches: 4. CDR3 coding DNA: TGTGCCAGCTCACCGACAGGGGAAGACTACACCTTC. Encoded protein: CASSPTGEDYTF.

In its sample, this clonotype was seen many times. The CDR3 region has the DNA TGTGCCAGCAGCCAAGTCGACTTGAATGAGCAGTTCTTC. It yields the protein CASSQVDLNEQFF. J is TRBJ2-1 and V is TRBV14; D uncertain. The CDR3 sequence is 13 residues long. The V and J ends lost 1 base and 7 bases respectively, with 8 bases between them. From germline, CDR1 is SGHDN and CDR2 FVKESK.

Turning to this clonotype: The junction departs from the called germline gene at one end, perhaps through a read error. The rearrangement links TRBV6-1 to TRBJ1-2; D unclear. The CDR3 sequence is 14 residues long. Germline CDR1 and CDR2: MNHNS and SASEGT. The CDR3 DNA follows: TGTGTCAGCGGAGAGGGTATCGGACCCTATGGCTACACCTTC. Translated, it gives CVSGEGIGPYGYTF.

The rearrangement links TRBV20-1 to TRBJ2-3; 11 bases align to TRBD2. Trimming cost V 6 bases and J 2 bases; bases outside gene matches: 4. This CDR3 spans 14 amino acids. Looked up from germline, CDR1 is DFQATT and CDR2 is SNEGSKA (reference sequence). The CDR3 region has the DNA TGCAGTGCGATAGCGGGAGGGCCCACAGATACGCAGTATTTT. Its protein product is CSAIAGGPTDTQYF.

As for this clonotype: This may arise from a read error, as a much more abundant clone is one base away. CDR3 sequence (DNA): TGTGCCAGTAGTATGTGGACTAGCGGGGGAACAGATACGCAGTATTTT. Translation gives CASSMWTSGGTDTQYF. This chain uses TRBV19 with TRBJ2-3, with 13 positions matching TRBD2. The CDR3 totals 16 residues. Unmatched junction bases numbered 3, after V lost 3 bases and J lost 3 bases. Per the germline V gene, CDR1 is LNHDA and CDR2 is SQIVND (reference sequence).

Turning to this clonotype: Possible read error: a much larger clone is one base away. The CDR3 DNA sequence: TGTGCCTGGAGCTTGTACTCCTACGAGCAGCACTTC. This gives the protein CAWSLYSYEQHF. The chain combines TRBV30 with TRBJ2-7; no clear D gene. Germline CDR1 is GTSNPN and CDR2 is SVGIG (reference sequence). This CDR3 region has 12 residues. Complete variable domain (other parts from reference TRBV30 and TRBJ2-7): SQTIHQWPATLVQPVGSPLSLECTVEGTSNPNLYWYRQAAGRGLQLLFYSVGIGQISSEVPQNLSASRPQDRQFILSSKKLLLSDSGFYLCAWSLYSYEQHFGPGTRLTVT.

This clonotype showed up many times. The V call is TRBV5-1, the J call TRBJ2-3, with D possibly matching TRBD1 (5 bases). V dropped 3 bases and J dropped 3 bases, with 8 bases sitting between them. This CDR3 is built from 13 residues. Germline CDR1 SGHRS, CDR2 YFSETQ. DNA for the CDR3: TGCGCCAGCAGCTCGCAGGGAACAGATACGCAGTATTTT. It encodes CASSSQGTDTQYF.

As for this clonotype: A read error may explain this, as a much larger clone is one base away. This chain joins TRBV5-1 and TRBJ2-3; TRBD2 is a possible D gene (5 bases). The V gene's germline CDR1 is SGHRS and CDR2 YFSETQ. The CDR3 spans 16 residues. CDR3 sequence reads: CASSSGILVLTDAQYF. CDR3 sequence (DNA): TGCGCCAGCAGCTCGGGCATACTAGTCCTTACAGATGCGCAGTATTTT.

This clonotype has at least ten counts. The CDR3 nucleotides read TGTGCCATCAGTGAATCCCCCTTTGATTACGCCTATAATTCACCCCTCCACTTT. This codes for CAISESPFDYAYNSPLHF. The chain recombines TRBV10-3 with TRBJ1-6; D gene ambiguous. The length of the CDR3 is 18 residues. V shed 3 bases and J shed 2 bases, with 17 bases lying between them. Germline V CDR1 and CDR2: ENHRY, SYGVKD.

The J gene is TRBJ2-1, the V gene TRBV3-1; 14 bases are shared with TRBD2. This CDR3 spans 18 amino acids. V was clipped by 4 bases and J by 1 base; unmatched bases: 6. CDR1 is LGHDT, CDR2 YNNKEL, per germline (reference sequence). CDR3 DNA: TGTGCCAGCAGCCCGACTAGCGGGGGGGCCCGGTCCTACAATGAGCAGTTCTTC. Encoded protein: CASSPTSGGARSYNEQFF.

The chain recombines TRBV6-5 with TRBJ1-1; TRBD1 matches 7 bases. Germline values: CDR1 MNHEY, CDR2 SVGAGI. V shed 8 bases and J 6 bases; nucleotides not matched to a gene: 15. This CDR3 is built from 15 residues. The CDR3 protein is CASGKQTGMMAEAFF. DNA of the CDR3: TGTGCCAGCGGAAAACAGACAGGGATGATGGCTGAAGCTTTCTTT.

Many counts were recorded for this clonotype. This chain's CDR3 is CASSLPGASTDTQYF. The CDR3 nucleotides read TGCGCCAGCAGCTTGCCGGGGGCGAGCACAGATACGCAGTATTTT. This chain uses TRBV5-1 with TRBJ2-3; the D gene could be TRBD1 or TRBD2 (6 bases each). The CDR3 is 15 amino acids. V lost 1 base and J 0 bases, leaving 9 bases between the germline ends. From germline, CDR1 is SGHRS and CDR2 YFSETQ.